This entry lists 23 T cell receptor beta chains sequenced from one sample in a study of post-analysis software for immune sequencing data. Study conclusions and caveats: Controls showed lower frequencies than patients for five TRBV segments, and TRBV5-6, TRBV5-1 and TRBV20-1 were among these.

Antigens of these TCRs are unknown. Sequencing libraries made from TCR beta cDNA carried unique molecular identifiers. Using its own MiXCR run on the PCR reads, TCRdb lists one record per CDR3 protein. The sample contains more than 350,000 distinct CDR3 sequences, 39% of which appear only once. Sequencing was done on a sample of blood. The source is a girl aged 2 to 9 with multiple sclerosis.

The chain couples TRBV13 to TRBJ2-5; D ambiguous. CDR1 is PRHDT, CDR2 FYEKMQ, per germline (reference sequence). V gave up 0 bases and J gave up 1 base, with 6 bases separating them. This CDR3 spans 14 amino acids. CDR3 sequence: CASSLGSIQETQYF. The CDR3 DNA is TGTGCCAGCAGCTTAGGCAGCATCCAAGAGACCCAGTACTTC.

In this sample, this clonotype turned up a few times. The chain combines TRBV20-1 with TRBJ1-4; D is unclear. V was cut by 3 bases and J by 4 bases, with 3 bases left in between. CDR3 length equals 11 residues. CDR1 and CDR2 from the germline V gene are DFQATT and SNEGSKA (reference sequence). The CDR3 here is CSARDNEKLFF. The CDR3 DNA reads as TGCAGTGCTAGGGATAATGAAAAACTGTTTTTT.

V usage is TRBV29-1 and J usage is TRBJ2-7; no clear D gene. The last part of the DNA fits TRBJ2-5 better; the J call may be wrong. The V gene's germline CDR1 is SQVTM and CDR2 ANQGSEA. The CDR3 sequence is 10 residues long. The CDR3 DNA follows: TGCAGCTCTGTGGGGGAGACCCAGTACTTC. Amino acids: CSSVGETQYF.

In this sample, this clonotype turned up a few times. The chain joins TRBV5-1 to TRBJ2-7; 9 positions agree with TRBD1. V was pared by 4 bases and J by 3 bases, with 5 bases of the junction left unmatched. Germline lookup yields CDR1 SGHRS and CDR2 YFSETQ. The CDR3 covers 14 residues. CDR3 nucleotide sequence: TGCGCCAGCAGCCGGGACAGGGAGCACTACGAGCAGTACTTC. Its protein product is CASSRDREHYEQYF.

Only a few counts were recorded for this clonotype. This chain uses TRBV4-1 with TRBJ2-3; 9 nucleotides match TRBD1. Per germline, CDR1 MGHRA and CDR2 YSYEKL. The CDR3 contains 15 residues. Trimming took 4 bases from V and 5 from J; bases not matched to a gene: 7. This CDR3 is CASSLTGQGKDTQYF. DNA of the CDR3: TGCGCCAGCAGCCTTACCGGACAGGGGAAAGATACGCAGTATTTT.

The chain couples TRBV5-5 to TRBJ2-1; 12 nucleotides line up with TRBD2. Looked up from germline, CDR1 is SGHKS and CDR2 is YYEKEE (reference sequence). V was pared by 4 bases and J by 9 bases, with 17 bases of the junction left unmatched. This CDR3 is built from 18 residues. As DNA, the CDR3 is TGTGCCAGCAGCCTAACTAGTACTAGCGGGGGGTTTGTGGCTGAGCAGTTCTTC. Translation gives CASSLTSTSGGFVAEQFF.

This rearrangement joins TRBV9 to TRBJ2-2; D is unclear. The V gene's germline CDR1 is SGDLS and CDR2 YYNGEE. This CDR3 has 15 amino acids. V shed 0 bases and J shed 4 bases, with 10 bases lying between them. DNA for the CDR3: TGTGCCAGCAGCGTAGAGGCTACTGCCACCGGGGAGCTGTTTTTT. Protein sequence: CASSVEATATGELFF.

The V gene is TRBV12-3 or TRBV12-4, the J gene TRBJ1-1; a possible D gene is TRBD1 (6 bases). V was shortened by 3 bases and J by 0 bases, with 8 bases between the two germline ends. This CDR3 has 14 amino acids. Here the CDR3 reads CASSLTGLNTEAFF. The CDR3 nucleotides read TGTGCCAGCAGTTTGACAGGTTTGAACACTGAAGCTTTCTTT.

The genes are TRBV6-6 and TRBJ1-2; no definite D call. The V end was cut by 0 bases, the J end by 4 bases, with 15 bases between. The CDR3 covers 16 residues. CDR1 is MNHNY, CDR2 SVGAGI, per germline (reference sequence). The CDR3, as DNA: TGTGCCAGCAGTTACTCCGGGGAGTCCTCCTCCTATGGCTACACCTTC. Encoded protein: CASSYSGESSSYGYTF.

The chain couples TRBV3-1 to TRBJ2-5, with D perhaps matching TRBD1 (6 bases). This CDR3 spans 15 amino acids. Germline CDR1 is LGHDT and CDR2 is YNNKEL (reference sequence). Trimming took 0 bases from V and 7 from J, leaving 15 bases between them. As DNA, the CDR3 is TGTGCCAGCAGCCAAGAGGGGGACGTAGGGGGGACCCAGTACTTC. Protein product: CASSQEGDVGGTQYF.

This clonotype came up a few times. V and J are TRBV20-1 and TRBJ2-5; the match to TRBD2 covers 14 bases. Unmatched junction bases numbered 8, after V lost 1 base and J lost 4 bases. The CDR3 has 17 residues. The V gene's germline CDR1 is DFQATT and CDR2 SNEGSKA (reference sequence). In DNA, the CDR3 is TGCAGTGCTAGAGTACTAGCGGGACTAGCGGGGGTAGAGACCCAGTACTTC. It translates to CSARVLAGLAGVETQYF.

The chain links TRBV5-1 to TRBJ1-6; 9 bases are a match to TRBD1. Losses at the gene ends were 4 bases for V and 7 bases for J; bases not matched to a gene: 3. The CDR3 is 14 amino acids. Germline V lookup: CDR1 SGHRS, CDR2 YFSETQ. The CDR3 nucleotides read TGCGCCAGCAGCCATGGGACAGGGAATTCACCCCTCCACTTT. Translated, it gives CASSHGTGNSPLHF.

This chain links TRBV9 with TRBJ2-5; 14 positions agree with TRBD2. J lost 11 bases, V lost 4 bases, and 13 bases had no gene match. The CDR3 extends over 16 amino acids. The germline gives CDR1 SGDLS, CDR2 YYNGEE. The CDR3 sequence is CASSPGTSGGDNEQYF. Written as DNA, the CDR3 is TGTGCCAGCAGCCCTGGGACTAGCGGGGGAGACAATGAGCAGTACTTC.

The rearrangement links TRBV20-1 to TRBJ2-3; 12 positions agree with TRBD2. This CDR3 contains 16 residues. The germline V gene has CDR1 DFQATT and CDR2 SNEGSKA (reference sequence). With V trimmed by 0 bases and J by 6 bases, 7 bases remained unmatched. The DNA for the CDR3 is TGCAGTGCTAGAGACTCAGGAGGGACTAGCGGGGATACGCAGTATTTT. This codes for CSARDSGGTSGDTQYF.

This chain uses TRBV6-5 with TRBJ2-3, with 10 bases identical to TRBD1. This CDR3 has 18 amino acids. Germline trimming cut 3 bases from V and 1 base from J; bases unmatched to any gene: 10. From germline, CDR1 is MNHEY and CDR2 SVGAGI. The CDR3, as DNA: TGTGCCAGCAGTTATACGGACCCCGGGACAGGGGGCACAGATACGCAGTATTTT. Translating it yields CASSYTDPGTGGTDTQYF.

CDR3 sequence: CASSLIGSEAFF. For the CDR3, the DNA is TGTGCCAGCAGTTTAATAGGGAGTGAAGCTTTCTTT. The gene calls are TRBV27 and TRBJ1-1; the D is unclear. Germline V gene lookup returns CDR1 MNHEY and CDR2 SMNVEV (reference sequence). CDR3 size: 12 residues. V was trimmed by 2 bases and J by 7 bases, leaving 8 bases between them.

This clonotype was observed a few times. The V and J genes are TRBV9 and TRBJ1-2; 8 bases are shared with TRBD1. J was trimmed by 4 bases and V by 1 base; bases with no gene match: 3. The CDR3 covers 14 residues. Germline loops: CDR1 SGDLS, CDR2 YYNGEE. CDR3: CASSVQGAGYGYTF. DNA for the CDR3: TGTGCCAGCAGCGTACAGGGGGCGGGCTATGGCTACACCTTC.

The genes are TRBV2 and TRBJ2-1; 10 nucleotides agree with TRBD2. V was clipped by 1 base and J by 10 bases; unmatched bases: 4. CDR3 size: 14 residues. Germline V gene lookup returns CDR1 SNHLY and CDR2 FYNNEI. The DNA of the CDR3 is TGTGCCAGCAGTGAAGGGACTAGCGGACTCGAGCAGTTCTTC. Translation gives CASSEGTSGLEQFF.

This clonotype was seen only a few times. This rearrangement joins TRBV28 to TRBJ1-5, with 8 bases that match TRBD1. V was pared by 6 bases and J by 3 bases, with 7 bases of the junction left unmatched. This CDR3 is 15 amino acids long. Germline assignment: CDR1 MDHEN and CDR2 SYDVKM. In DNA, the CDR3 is TGTGCCAGCAGCCAAAGACAGGGGCCCAATCAGCCCCAGCATTTT. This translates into CASSQRQGPNQPQHF.

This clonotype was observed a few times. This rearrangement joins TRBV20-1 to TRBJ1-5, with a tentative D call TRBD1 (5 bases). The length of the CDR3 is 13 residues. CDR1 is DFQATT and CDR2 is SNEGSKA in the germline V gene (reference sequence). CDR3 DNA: TGCAGCGCCCAGGGCACCCGAGATCAGCCCCAGCATTTT. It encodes CSAQGTRDQPQHF.

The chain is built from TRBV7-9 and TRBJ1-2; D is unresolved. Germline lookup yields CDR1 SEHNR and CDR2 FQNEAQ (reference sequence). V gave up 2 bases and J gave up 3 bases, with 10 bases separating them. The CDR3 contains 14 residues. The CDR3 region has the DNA TGTGCCAGCAGCTTAATGGGGTTGGACTATGGCTACACCTTC. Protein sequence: CASSLMGLDYGYTF.

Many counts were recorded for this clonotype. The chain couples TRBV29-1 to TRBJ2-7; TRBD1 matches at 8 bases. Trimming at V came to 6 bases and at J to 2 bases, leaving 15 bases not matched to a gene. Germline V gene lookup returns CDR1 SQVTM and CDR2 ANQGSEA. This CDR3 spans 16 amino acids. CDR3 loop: CSVGDGGSGGPYEQYF. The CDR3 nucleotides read TGCAGCGTGGGTGATGGGGGCTCAGGGGGCCCCTACGAGCAGTACTTC.

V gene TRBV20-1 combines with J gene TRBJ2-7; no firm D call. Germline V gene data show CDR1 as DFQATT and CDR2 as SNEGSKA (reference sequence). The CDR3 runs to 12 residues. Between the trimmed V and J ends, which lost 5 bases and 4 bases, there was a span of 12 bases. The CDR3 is CSAPSFGYEQYF. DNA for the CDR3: TGCAGTGCTCCGTCCTTCGGGTACGAGCAGTACTTC.